This T cell receptor (beta chain) appears in the sequencing data of a study of CD8+ T cells in alopecia areata. Study-wide findings and caveats: Scalp sequencing captures resident alphabeta T cells of normal skin too. Between patients, shared TCR sequences were less clear than in mice. This was possibly due in part to HLA diversity in the patient population. Clonality was higher in lesional than normal scalp, especially in alopecia totalis/universalis.

Concerning this clone itself: What it recognizes is unknown.

The sequencing template was cDNA reverse transcribed from extracted RNA. The protocol was immunoSEQ multiplex PCR, while the TCRdb copy is restricted to in-frame clones and leaves out a portion. The sample has 110,000 to 150,000 clones; about three fifths are singletons. PBMCs provided sorted CD4+ and CD8+ T cells. Trimming left V 2 bases short and J 0 bases short, with 9 bases between. The CDR3 length is 14 residues. Germline CDR1 reads SGHRS; CDR2 reads YFSETQ. The clonotype originates from a human donor in good health. Sequenced material: CD8+ T cells sorted from blood. The chain joins TRBV5-1 to TRBJ2-7, with D perhaps matching TRBD1 (5 bases). In DNA form, the CDR3 reads TGCGCCAGCAGCTTTCAGGGAACCTCCTACGAGCAGTACTTC. Translation: CASSFQGTSYEQYF.